Listed here are 25 T cell receptor beta chains from one sample, sequenced in a study of identical twins. TCRdb fed the 5' RACE reads into MiXCR, producing one record per CDR3 protein. Of around 680,000 distinct CDR3 sequences in the sample, more than 6.5% were seen once. These data were likewise used in another study, on yellow fever vaccine responses in identical twins.

The sample consisted of PBMCs. Source of these receptors: a woman between 18 and 29 years old in good health.

The V gene is TRBV7-9, the J gene TRBJ2-1; D is unresolved. This CDR3 has 12 residues. Germline CDR1 SEHNR, CDR2 FQNEAQ (reference sequence). The ends were cut back, 5 bases at V and 5 bases at J, with 7 bases in the middle. The CDR3 is CASSIIHNEQFF. The CDR3 region has the DNA TGTGCCAGCAGCATCATTCACAATGAGCAGTTCTTC. The full variable domain, in which reference TRBV7-9 and TRBJ2-1 provide the parts outside the CDR3, is DTGVSQNPRHKITKRGQNVTFRCDPISEHNRLYWYRQTLGQGPEFLTYFQNEAQLEKSRLLSDRFSAERPKGSFSTLEIQRTEQGDSAMYLCASSIIHNEQFFGPGTRLTVL.

This clonotype was detected many times. The V gene is TRBV7-6, the J gene TRBJ1-1, with no clear D. The length of the CDR3 is 15 residues. The germline V gene encodes CDR1 SGHVS and CDR2 FNYEAQ. Trimming stripped 5 bases from V and 1 base from J, with 14 bases between. Here the CDR3 DNA reads TGTGCCAGCAGCCCTACTGGCACGAAGAACACTGAAGCTTTCTTT. Amino acid sequence: CASSPTGTKNTEAFF.

This clonotype was counted at least ten times. This chain connects TRBV5-1 to TRBJ2-5; D is perhaps TRBD1 (5 bases). The CDR3 runs 14 residues. The germline V and J ends were trimmed by 1 base and 5 bases, with 12 bases remaining between them. CDR1 and CDR2 from the germline V gene are SGHRS and YFSETQ. The DNA for the CDR3 is TGCGCCAGCAGCTTGTTATCAGGGCGGGAGACCCAGTACTTC. It translates to CASSLLSGRETQYF.

This clonotype was seen a handful of times. The gene calls are TRBV20-1 and TRBJ2-1, with D maybe TRBD2 (5 bases). Trimming pared 5 bases from V and 7 bases from J, leaving 12 bases between. This CDR3 contains 12 residues. Germline V gene data show CDR1 as DFQATT and CDR2 as SNEGSKA (reference sequence). CDR3 nucleotides: TGCAGTGCTCGCCGACTATTGAATGAGCAGTTCTTC. The encoded protein is CSARRLLNEQFF.

This sequence joins TRBV28 and TRBJ2-5; 10 bases are a match to TRBD2. Germline CDR1 MDHEN, CDR2 SYDVKM. CDR3 length: 16 residues. V lost 3 bases, J lost 2 bases, and 6 bases stayed unmatched. Here the CDR3 DNA reads TGTGCCAGCAGTTTGGGCGTACTAGCGGGACAAGAGACCCAGTACTTC. Encoded protein: CASSLGVLAGQETQYF. Based on the CDR3 plus reference TRBV28 and TRBJ2-5, the full variable domain is DVKVTQSSRYLVKRTGEKVFLECVQDMDHENMFWYRQDPGLGLRLIYFSYDVKMKEKGDIPEGYSVSREKKERFSLILESASTNQTSMYLCASSLGVLAGQETQYFGPGTRLLVL.

This clonotype showed up just a few times. The chain combines TRBV27 with TRBJ1-4; D might be TRBD1 (5 bases). The germline CDR1 and CDR2 sequences are MNHEY and SMNVEV (reference sequence). The CDR3 covers 14 residues. The V end lost 4 bases, the J end lost 7 bases, and 13 bases lay between the germline ends. CDR3 in DNA: TGTGCCAGCAGTTCTTGGGGGGGGAGTGAAAAACTGTTTTTT. This gives the protein CASSSWGGSEKLFF.

V and J are TRBV14 and TRBJ2-5; TRBD2 is a possible D gene (6 bases). CDR1 is SGHDN and CDR2 is FVKESK in the germline V gene. Trimming left V 7 bases short and J 0 bases short, with 12 bases between. The CDR3 totals 14 residues. Written as DNA, the CDR3 is TGTGCCAGCAACCATCGGAGGGACCAAGAGACCCAGTACTTC. Encoded protein: CASNHRRDQETQYF. Full variable domain (missing parts from reference TRBV14 and TRBJ2-5): EAGVTQFPSHSVIEKGQTVTLRCDPISGHDNLYWYRRVMGKEIKFLLHFVKESKQDESGMPNNRFLAERTGGTYSTLKVQPAELEDSGVYFCASNHRRDQETQYFGPGTRLLVL.

This clonotype occurred a few times. The chain carries TRBV10-3 and TRBJ2-5; a weak D match, TRBD1 (5 bases). The germline gives CDR1 ENHRY, CDR2 SYGVKD. This CDR3 is built from 14 residues. V was clipped by 3 bases and J by 8 bases, with 16 bases between them. DNA for the CDR3: TGTGCCATCAGTGAAGTACAGGATCGTGGCACCCAGTACTTC. Translation gives CAISEVQDRGTQYF.

This chain joins TRBV10-2 and TRBJ2-1; TRBD1 aligns across 8 bases. Germline lookup yields CDR1 WSHSY and CDR2 SAAADI. CDR3 length equals 16 residues. The ends lost 8 bases at V and 0 bases at J; junction bases unmatched: 9. The CDR3 is CASGMRQGTSYNEQFF. For the CDR3, the DNA is TGCGCCAGCGGGATGAGACAGGGGACCTCCTACAATGAGCAGTTCTTC.

This clonotype was picked up many times. V usage is TRBV10-3 and J usage is TRBJ1-5, with a tentative D call TRBD1 (5 bases). CDR1 is ENHRY and CDR2 is SYGVKD in the germline V gene. The CDR3 sequence is 15 residues long. V was clipped by 2 bases and J by 6 bases, with 14 bases between them. CDR3 coding DNA: TGTGCCATCAGTGAGGGGAACCCGGGGCCTCAGCCCCAGCATTTT. Protein sequence: CAISEGNPGPQPQHF.

The chain combines TRBV27 with TRBJ2-3; 7 bases align to TRBD1. This CDR3 spans 17 amino acids. J lost 10 bases, V lost 0 bases, and 16 bases had no gene match. The germline V gene encodes CDR1 MNHEY and CDR2 SMNVEV (reference sequence). The DNA for the CDR3 is TGTGCCAGCAGTTTATCGTTGGGGGACCTCATTCAGGGGGCGCAGTATTTT. Translated, it gives CASSLSLGDLIQGAQYF.

This clonotype was observed a few times. V and J are TRBV13 and TRBJ2-3; D possibly matches TRBD1 or TRBD2 (5 bases each). The CDR3 has 15 amino acids. V was shortened by 5 bases and J by 4 bases, with 16 bases between the two germline ends. In germline, CDR1 is PRHDT, CDR2 FYEKMQ (reference sequence). CDR3 protein: CASSPGPPGADTQYF. DNA of the CDR3: TGTGCCAGCAGCCCGGGACCGCCAGGCGCAGATACGCAGTATTTT.

The chain carries TRBV4-3 and TRBJ1-2, with a weak D call TRBD1 (5 bases). CDR1 is LGHNA, CDR2 YSLEER, per germline. The CDR3 loop spans 16 amino acids. Trimming took 0 bases from V and 4 from J, leaving 15 bases between them. CDR3 sequence: CASSQDLRSGGYGYTF. DNA of the CDR3: TGCGCCAGCAGCCAAGACCTCAGGTCTGGGGGCTATGGCTACACCTTC.

The CDR3 DNA reads as TGTGCCAGCAGCTTCCCGGGAGGGCCTAGTGAGCAGTTCTTC. Protein: CASSFPGGPSEQFF. The chain links TRBV7-9 to TRBJ2-1; 8 nucleotides line up with TRBD2. The CDR3 is 14 amino acids. Germline V gene data show CDR1 as SEHNR and CDR2 as FQNEAQ (reference sequence). With 3 bases clipped from V and 9 bases from J, the junction kept 7 bases outside the gene matches.

The CDR3, as DNA: TGTGCCAGCAGCGTAGCGGGAGGGAGCTCTGGGGCCAACGTCCTGACTTTC. This encodes CASSVAGGSSGANVLTF. V is TRBV9 and J is TRBJ2-6, with TRBD2 matching over 8 bases. The CDR3 extends over 17 amino acids. Germline V lookup: CDR1 SGDLS, CDR2 YYNGEE. Trimming removed 0 bases from V and 0 bases from J; junction bases left unmatched: 2.

The table lists this clonotype with a count of one. The CDR3 DNA reads as TGTGCCATCAGTTGGGGCCAGTCCTACGAGCAGTACTTC. This encodes CAISWGQSYEQYF. The V and J genes are TRBV10-3 and TRBJ2-7, with D perhaps matching TRBD1 (5 bases). Germline loops: CDR1 ENHRY, CDR2 SYGVKD. V lost 5 bases, J lost 1 base, and 9 bases lay in between. The CDR3 runs 13 residues.

The chain recombines TRBV3-1 with TRBJ1-6, with D tentatively TRBD1 (6 bases). Per germline, CDR1 LGHDT and CDR2 YNNKEL (reference sequence). The germline V and J ends were trimmed by 4 bases and 8 bases, with 9 bases remaining between them. There are 13 residues in the CDR3. As DNA, the CDR3 is TGTGCCAGCAGCCGAGCAGGGGATTCACCCCTCCACTTT. Protein product: CASSRAGDSPLHF.

This clonotype was seen many times. The chain links TRBV18 to TRBJ2-5; no clear D gene. CDR1 is KGHSH and CDR2 is LQKENI in the germline V gene. V lost 2 bases and J 5 bases, leaving 9 bases between the germline ends. The CDR3 covers 13 residues. CDR3 loop: CASSPLSAETQYF. The CDR3 nucleotides are TGTGCCAGCTCACCATTGTCCGCTGAGACCCAGTACTTC.

In this sample, this clonotype turned up a few times. V usage is TRBV19 and J usage is TRBJ2-1; no clear D gene. Germline values: CDR1 LNHDA, CDR2 SQIVND (reference sequence). V was cut by 9 bases and J by 3 bases, with 15 bases left in between. This CDR3 comprises 14 residues. The CDR3 spells CASGRSLHYNEQFF. DNA for the CDR3: TGTGCCAGCGGGCGGAGCCTGCACTACAATGAGCAGTTCTTC.

This rearrangement joins TRBV5-1 to TRBJ2-5; 11 bases map to TRBD1. Germline loops: CDR1 SGHRS, CDR2 YFSETQ. V trimming: 4 bases; J trimming: 1 base; junction bases outside the gene matches: 6. The CDR3 totals 16 residues. The DNA of the CDR3 is TGCGCCAGCAGCCATTCCGGGACAGGGGGCCAAGAGACCCAGTACTTC. Translated: CASSHSGTGGQETQYF.

This clonotype was seen a few times. The V call is TRBV15, the J call TRBJ1-3; D gene unclear. V dropped 0 bases and J dropped 1 base, with 7 bases sitting between them. Germline lookup yields CDR1 LNHNV and CDR2 YYDKDF (reference sequence). The CDR3 consists of 15 residues. The CDR3 spells CATSRDTVSGNTIYF. DNA of the CDR3: TGTGCCACCAGCAGAGACACCGTTTCTGGAAACACCATATATTTT.

This clonotype was recorded many times. The chain is built from TRBV5-1 and TRBJ2-7, with D maybe TRBD2 (5 bases). V lost 2 bases and J 9 bases, leaving 9 bases between the germline ends. The CDR3 is 11 amino acids. The germline CDR1 and CDR2 sequences are SGHRS and YFSETQ. The CDR3 region has the DNA TGCGCCAGCAGCTTTAAGGCGGGGCAGTACTTC. Its translation: CASSFKAGQYF.

The chain carries TRBV20-1 and TRBJ2-3; D might be TRBD1 or TRBD2, each matching 5 bases. Germline V gene lookup returns CDR1 DFQATT and CDR2 SNEGSKA (reference sequence). The V gene lost 1 base and the J gene lost 0 bases, with 8 bases spanning the gap. This CDR3 contains 14 residues. CDR3 DNA: TGCAGTGCTAGAGGAGGGGATAGCACAGATACGCAGTATTTT. Amino acid sequence: CSARGGDSTDTQYF.

This clonotype was counted only a few times. The chain has TRBV27 and TRBJ2-3; D uncertain. The CDR3 sequence is 14 residues long. Trimming left V 2 bases short and J 3 bases short, with 9 bases between. CDR1 and CDR2 (germline): MNHEY, SMNVEV (reference sequence). The CDR3 reads CASSLGTETDTQYF. CDR3 nucleotide sequence: TGTGCCAGCAGTTTAGGTACAGAAACAGATACGCAGTATTTT.

This chain links TRBV6-1 with TRBJ2-7; 13 positions agree with TRBD2. The length of the CDR3 is 16 residues. The V segment lost 5 bases and the J segment 2 bases; nucleotides outside the gene matches: 6. Germline values: CDR1 MNHNS, CDR2 SASEGT. CDR3 nucleotide sequence: TGTGCCAGCAGTCAAGGTACTAGCGGGGGGGCCTACGAGCAGTACTTC. Protein: CASSQGTSGGAYEQYF.